These 20 T cell receptor beta chains originate from one sample sequenced in a study of blood T cell repertoires in COVID-19. TCRdb's copy holds only in-frame clones and misses some; the assay was immunoSEQ multiplex PCR. The sample records 190,000 or so clones, approximately 90% being singletons. The specimen was PBMCs or T cells enriched from blood (not recorded which). The receptor source for this set is a man between 18 and 35 years old with acute COVID-19.

The rearrangement uses TRBV29-1 and TRBJ1-1, with 7 bases fitting TRBD1. Germline assignment: CDR1 SQVTM and CDR2 ANQGSEA. The junction had 8 bases not matched to a gene; V was cut back by 7 bases and J by 0 bases. CDR3 size: 14 residues. The CDR3 spells CSDRDSSLNTEAFF. The CDR3 DNA reads as TGCAGCGACCGGGACAGCTCCTTGAACACTGAAGCTTTCTTT.

The chain joins TRBV29-1 to TRBJ2-1; 7 bases are a match to TRBD2. This CDR3 contains 14 residues. Germline V gives CDR1 SQVTM, CDR2 ANQGSEA. J was trimmed by 4 bases and V by 3 bases; bases with no gene match: 6. CDR3 in amino acids: CSVELADLYNEQFF. CDR3 nucleotides: TGCAGCGTTGAGCTAGCGGACCTTTACAATGAGCAGTTCTTC.

The V and J genes are TRBV14 and TRBJ2-1; 12 nucleotides align to TRBD2. The trim removed 4 bases at V and 16 bases at J, leaving 11 bases unmatched. This CDR3 has 14 amino acids. CDR1 is SGHDN and CDR2 is FVKESK in the germline V gene. The CDR3 protein is CASSPGLAGLGLFF. The CDR3 DNA reads as TGTGCCAGCAGCCCCGGACTAGCGGGGCTAGGTCTTTTCTTC.

This clone was recorded once. The genes are TRBV28 and TRBJ2-7; 11 bases match TRBD2. With 10 bases clipped from V and 1 base from J, the junction kept 6 bases outside the gene matches. The CDR3 is made up of 14 amino acids. CDR1 MDHEN and CDR2 SYDVKM come from the germline V gene. The CDR3 DNA reads TGTGCCACTAAACTAGCGGGAGAATCCTACGAGCAGTACTTC. Protein product: CATKLAGESYEQYF.

The chain carries TRBV6-4 and TRBJ2-7; the match to TRBD2 covers 11 bases. J was trimmed by 1 base and V by 2 bases; bases with no gene match: 7. CDR3 length: 17 amino acids. CDR1 MRHNA and CDR2 SNTAGT come from the germline V gene. The CDR3 is CASSDDLLAGESYEQYF. The CDR3 DNA is TGTGCCAGCAGTGACGATTTACTAGCGGGAGAATCCTACGAGCAGTACTTC.

This chain uses TRBV12-3 or TRBV12-4 with TRBJ1-2; 7 bases match TRBD1. V dropped 8 bases and J dropped 4; count of bases not matched to a gene: 7. This CDR3 comprises 13 residues. The CDR3 here is CASSNRGGYGYTF. As DNA, the CDR3 is TGTGCCAGCTCTAACAGGGGCGGCTATGGCTACACCTTC.

The chain joins TRBV5-1 to TRBJ2-7; 9 nucleotides agree with TRBD2. The CDR3 extends over 14 amino acids. Germline CDR1 and CDR2: SGHRS and YFSETQ. Unmatched junction bases numbered 6, after V lost 4 bases and J lost 4 bases. CDR3 in DNA: TGCGCCAGCAGCGACGGGACTAGCCGATACGAGCAGTACTTC. Its translation: CASSDGTSRYEQYF.

V and J are TRBV28 and TRBJ2-1; D uncertain. V was cut by 1 base and J by 8 bases, with 12 bases left in between. Germline-derived CDR1 and CDR2 are MDHEN and SYDVKM. This CDR3 comprises 14 residues. The CDR3 region has the DNA TGTGCCAGCAGTTTATTAGGCCAGCGCGATGAGCAGTTCTTC. Its protein is CASSLLGQRDEQFF.

This clone was seen only a few times. CDR3 amino acids: CASQTEPSGNTIYF. For the CDR3, the DNA is TGTGCCAGTCAAACAGAACCCTCTGGAAACACCATATATTTT. The chain couples TRBV2 to TRBJ1-3; unclear D gene. Trimming took 9 bases from V and 0 from J, leaving 12 bases between them. Germline assignment: CDR1 SNHLY and CDR2 FYNNEI. This CDR3 is 14 amino acids long.

The rearrangement links TRBV6-2 or TRBV6-3 to TRBJ2-3; 11 bases are a match to TRBD2. CDR1 and CDR2 from the germline V gene are MNHEY and SVGEGT. V lost 5 bases to trimming and J lost 2 bases; unmatched junction nucleotides: 9. This CDR3 has 17 residues. CDR3 loop: CASSHPPGLAATDTQYF. As DNA, the CDR3 is TGTGCCAGCAGTCACCCGCCGGGACTAGCGGCCACAGATACGCAGTATTTT.

The V and J genes are TRBV4-2 and TRBJ2-7; possibly TRBD2 for D (6 bases). The CDR3 totals 14 residues. CDR1 is LGHNA and CDR2 is YNFKEQ in the germline V gene. V gave up 4 bases and J gave up 4 bases, with 14 bases separating them. DNA of the CDR3: TGTGCCAGCAGCCCCACGGGAGTAGAGTACGAGCAGTACTTC. The encoded protein is CASSPTGVEYEQYF.

This clone occurred a few times. This chain uses TRBV4-1 with TRBJ1-5; D is perhaps TRBD1 (5 bases). Trimming shortened V by 1 base and J by 2 bases, and 12 bases separated the two germline ends. The length of the CDR3 is 16 residues. Germline-derived CDR1 and CDR2 are MGHRA and YSYEKL. In DNA form, the CDR3 reads TGCGCCAGCAGCCAAGGCGTAGGGGCACGCAATCAGCCCCAGCATTTT. This encodes CASSQGVGARNQPQHF.

The V gene is TRBV9, the J gene TRBJ2-7; the match to TRBD1 covers 10 bases. The V gene end was trimmed by 0 bases and the J gene end by 4 bases; junction bases not matched to a gene: 7. This CDR3 spans 16 amino acids. Germline V gene sequence: CDR1 SGDLS, CDR2 YYNGEE. The CDR3 nucleotides are TGTGCCAGCAGCGTAGGGCTAGGGGGACAGGGGTACGAGCAGTACTTC. Translation: CASSVGLGGQGYEQYF.

The chain recombines TRBV3-1 (or the pseudogene TRBV3-2) with TRBJ2-1; 14 nucleotides line up with TRBD2. The length of the CDR3 is 16 residues. CDR1 LGHDT and CDR2 YNNKEL come from the germline V gene (reference sequence). With V trimmed by 4 bases and J by 10 bases, 9 bases remained unmatched. In DNA, the CDR3 is TGTGCCAGCAGCCGAAGAGGGACTAGCGGGAGATTAGAGCAGTTCTTC. It translates to CASSRRGTSGRLEQFF.

The gene calls are TRBV6-2 or TRBV6-3 and TRBJ2-1; D is perhaps TRBD2 (5 bases). Trimming stripped 2 bases from V and 5 bases from J, with 10 bases between. Germline V gene data show CDR1 as MNHEY and CDR2 as SVGEGT. The CDR3 is made up of 14 amino acids. CDR3 in DNA: TGTGCCAGCAGTTACGAGCTAGCCGACAATGAGCAGTTCTTC. Translation: CASSYELADNEQFF.

The chain is built from TRBV29-1 and TRBJ1-1; 7 nucleotides line up with TRBD1. The germline CDR1 and CDR2 sequences are SQVTM and ANQGSEA. Germline trimming cut 7 bases from V and 0 bases from J; bases unmatched to any gene: 14. The CDR3 is made up of 16 amino acids. CDR3 residues: CSAHRGTGAMNTEAFF. In DNA, the CDR3 is TGCAGCGCACACAGGGGAACGGGGGCGATGAACACTGAAGCTTTCTTT.

The gene calls are TRBV11-2 and TRBJ1-5; D is ambiguous. Per the germline V gene, CDR1 is SGHAT and CDR2 is FQNNGV. The V end lost 1 base, the J end lost 3 bases, and 10 bases lay between the germline ends. The CDR3 sequence is 15 residues long. In DNA form, the CDR3 reads TGTGCCAGCAGCTTAGGCGAACGGGACAATCAGCCCCAGCATTTT. Its protein is CASSLGERDNQPQHF.

The J gene is TRBJ2-5, the V gene TRBV6-1, with 11 bases identical to TRBD1. Germline V gene data show CDR1 as MNHNS and CDR2 as SASEGT. This CDR3 has 18 residues. The ends lost 1 base at V and 5 bases at J; junction bases unmatched: 12. The CDR3, as DNA: TGTGCCAGCAGTGAAGTGAGGACAGGGGGCGTTCTAGGTGAGACCCAGTACTTC. It specifies CASSEVRTGGVLGETQYF.

The rearrangement joins TRBV28 to TRBJ1-1, with unresolved D. Deletions cut 4 bases from V and 8 bases from J, with 11 bases between. Germline loops: CDR1 MDHEN, CDR2 SYDVKM. The CDR3 consists of 12 residues. The CDR3 sequence: CASSSGPREAFF. DNA of the CDR3: TGTGCCAGCAGTTCCGGTCCCCGCGAAGCTTTCTTT.

The gene calls are TRBV5-4 and TRBJ1-2, with TRBD1 identical over 7 bases. Germline loops: CDR1 SGHNT, CDR2 YYREEE (reference sequence). This CDR3 comprises 14 residues. V shed 0 bases, J shed 3 bases, and the junction held 2 bases outside the gene matches. This CDR3 reads CASSLEGADYGYTF. CDR3 nucleotide sequence: TGTGCCAGCAGCTTGGAGGGGGCTGACTATGGCTACACCTTC.